This TCR beta chain was profiled in a study of Ad26.COV2.S vaccination and SARS-CoV-2 variants (TCRdb year 2021). About the study as a whole: Donors in the vaccine arm were drawn from COV1001, a multicentre, randomized, double-blind, placebo-controlled phase I-IIa trial testing Ad26.COV2.S in healthy adults. Ad26.COV2.S was administered intramuscularly at 5 x 10^10 or 1 x 10^11 viral particles, either as a single shot or as two shots given 56 days apart. Sequencing of the TCRbeta repertoire served to evaluate the specificity and breadth of SARS-CoV-2-reactive T cell receptors following Ad26.COV2.S vaccination. A total of some 30 samples were included in the TCR-sequenced set, comprising around 19 Ad26.COV2.S vaccine recipients, 5 placebo recipients and 8 SARS-CoV-2 convalescent individuals. Trial participants were randomized into five groups of five: low-dose or high-dose Ad26.COV2.S given once or twice, or placebo on both occasions. Blinding of investigators to trial group allocation was maintained during experiments and outcome assessment. Results the study describes overall, beyond this receptor: It was noted by the authors that total T cell responses may have been underestimated by the TCR breadth and depth analyses. After vaccination, substantial breadth of spike-specific CD8+ and CD4+ T cell responses was reported. The study was not powered to compare responses between vaccine doses or regimens. Compared with placebo recipients, Ad26.COV2.S recipients showed higher spike-specific TCR breadth (P = 0.0014). Vaccine and placebo recipients had comparable non-spike TCR breadth, which fits with the vaccine containing only spike.

The immunoSEQ Assay was the method used to sequence TCRbeta CDR3 regions. After extraction, genomic DNA underwent amplification by bias-controlled multiplex PCR, followed by high-throughput sequencing. The study's own analysis went as follows. Collapsing and filtering of sequences were performed to quantify the absolute abundance of each unique TCRbeta CDR3 region. T cell fraction was estimated by normalization of TCRbeta template counts to usable DNA, with usable DNA being measured through amplification of reference genes present in all nucleated cells. Repertoire TCRs were annotated as SARS-CoV-2-specific by exact matching of V gene, CDR3 amino acid sequence and J gene to a known reactive TCR set. The reference SARS-CoV-2 TCR set came from MIRA and was filtered for enrichment in COVID-19-positive ImmuneCODE repertoires, removing public or cross-reactive TCRs. Using the MIRA antigens, annotated TCRs were further analysed by specific ORF or by position within an ORF. Depth was the summed frequency of annotated unique rearrangements, while breadth was defined as annotated unique rearrangements over total unique productive rearrangements. Group comparisons of TCR breadth used two-sided Wilcoxon rank-sum tests. This is the immuneACCESS table as TCRdb keeps it, with only in-frame sequences that have V and J called. A part of the clones is gone; compared with another copy, unresolved V genes explain less than half, and the rest is unexplained. For V, J and clone size, that table is used; D and trimming come from the DNA. Counted in this sample were around 300,000 clones; around 89% of them appeared once. Of the sample, approximately 5% falls within the top ten clones.

The treatment or condition label here, explained by the study, means: roughly 20 received Ad26.COV2.S at low or high dose, single or two shots; 5 received placebo; per-sample allocation not given. For vaccine and placebo recipients, repertoires were sequenced using samples collected on day 63 after the first injection. In Cohort 1b, roughly 26 adults aged 18-55 years were enrolled at a single site in Boston, USA, between 29 July and 7 August 2020. Ad26.COV2.S consisted of a replication-incompetent adenovirus type 26 vector by which a prefusion-stabilized SARS-CoV-2 spike protein from the original Wuhan strain was expressed. The CDR3 starts with the cysteine, ends with the phenylalanine, and has 15 residues. The CDR3 DNA has 45 bases and is translated from base 1. The V end loses 0 bases and the J end loses 2 bases, and a stretch of 11 bases separates them. Reading the germline V gene gives CDR1 SGHTS and CDR2 YDEGEE.

As for this clone: Its antigen is still unknown. Base qualities are not provided; no much larger clone lies one nucleotide away.

The sequence links TRBV5-8 to TRBJ2-5; TRBD2 is a weak D gene call, 6 bases matching. Sample: peripheral blood, taken in a trial of Ad26.COV2.S vaccine versus placebo. This receptor was taken from a person between 18 and 65 years old who received the Ad26.COV2.S COVID-19 vaccine or a placebo. CDR3 region: CASSLEWGDQETQYF. The DNA is as follows: TGTGCCAGCAGCTTGGAATGGGGGGATCAAGAGACCCAGTACTTC.